These 27 T cell receptor beta chains were all obtained from the same sample, sequenced in a study of shared clonotypes between healthy human individuals (dated by TCRdb to 2020 to 2021). Receptor amplification or capture employed the immunoSEQ multiplex PCR assay. The clones in this table, taken by TCRdb from immuneACCESS, are in-frame only. Not every clone is retained; where verified, under half of the shortfall comes from an unresolved V gene, and the cause of the rest is unknown. Across this sample there are around 1,100,000 clones, with 60% to 80% seen only once. The top ten clonotypes cover approximately 0.9% of the sample. The sample comprised memory CD4+ T cells from PBMCs. What this sample's cell subset or site label stands for: CD45RA-negative fraction. The receptors shown here come from a man between 18 and 29 years old in good health. Some clones in this sample may be carry-over from other donors' samples.

This clone showed up just a few times. The chain links TRBV2 to TRBJ2-1; 12 bases fit TRBD1. The CDR3 is 13 residues long. The germline CDR1 and CDR2 sequences are SNHLY and FYNNEI. The trim removed 11 bases at V and 6 bases at J, leaving 5 bases unmatched. In DNA form, the CDR3 reads TGTGCCGGGACAGGGGGCGCTCCCAATGAGCAGTTCTTC. The encoded protein is CAGTGGAPNEQFF.

In regard to this clone: A read error is possible here, since a much larger clone lies one base away. V gene TRBV7-9 combines with J gene TRBJ2-7; D uncertain. CDR1 is SEHNR, CDR2 FQNEAQ, per germline (reference sequence). This CDR3 region has 12 residues. This CDR3 is CASSQGPEQVPF. The CDR3 bases are TGTGCCAGCAGCCAAGGTCCCGAGCAGGTTCCCTTC.

This chain joins TRBV6-1 and TRBJ1-4; D might be TRBD1 (6 bases). This CDR3 comprises 15 residues. V was clipped by 6 bases and J by 2 bases, with 13 bases between them. The germline CDR1 and CDR2 sequences are MNHNS and SASEGT. DNA of the CDR3: TGTGCCAGCAGACCTACAGGGATCACTAATGAAAAACTGTTTTTT. Amino acid sequence: CASRPTGITNEKLFF.

V gene TRBV9 combines with J gene TRBJ2-5; weak D call: TRBD2 (5 bases). The CDR3 has 13 residues. The germline V gene encodes CDR1 SGDLS and CDR2 YYNGEE. Trimming removed 4 bases from V and 4 bases from J, with 11 bases in between. The CDR3 here is CASSWTPGETQYF. DNA for the CDR3: TGTGCCAGCAGCTGGACTCCCGGAGAGACCCAGTACTTC.

The DNA of the CDR3 is TGTGCCAGCAGTTACACCGACAGGGACTCACCCCTCCACTTT. Its protein product is CASSYTDRDSPLHF. This rearrangement joins TRBV6-5 to TRBJ1-6; TRBD1 matches at 7 bases. CDR3 length: 14 amino acids. Germline V gene lookup returns CDR1 MNHEY and CDR2 SVGAGI. Losses at the gene ends were 2 bases for V and 10 bases for J; bases not matched to a gene: 5.

The chain combines TRBV28 with TRBJ1-2; unclear D gene. Per the germline V gene, CDR1 is MDHEN and CDR2 is SYDVKM. The CDR3 has 14 residues. V was trimmed by 5 bases and J by 0 bases, leaving 10 bases between them. CDR3 DNA: TGTGCCAGCAGTCCGGCAGTTTCTAACTATGGCTACACCTTC. Translated: CASSPAVSNYGYTF.

This clone has ten or more counts. The chain uses TRBV2 and TRBJ2-5; tentative D call: TRBD2 (7 bases). CDR3 size: 17 residues. V lost 1 base and J 4 bases, leaving 19 bases between the germline ends. CDR1 and CDR2 from the germline V gene are SNHLY and FYNNEI. CDR3 region: CASSEGWGGGAGETQYF. The CDR3 bases are TGTGCCAGCAGTGAAGGTTGGGGAGGGGGAGCCGGAGAGACCCAGTACTTC.

This clone turned up a few times. Other DNA sequences in this sample translate to the same CDR3. This chain joins TRBV11-3 and TRBJ2-2, with 8 bases lining up with TRBD2. J lost 5 bases, V lost 0 bases, and 2 bases had no gene match. CDR3 length equals 15 residues. CDR1 and CDR2 from the germline V gene are SGHNT and YENEEA. The chain's CDR3 is CASSLEAGGTGELFF. The CDR3 nucleotides are TGTGCCAGCAGCTTAGAGGCGGGGGGAACCGGGGAGCTGTTTTTT.

The chain uses TRBV5-1 and TRBJ2-1; TRBD2 might be the D (6 bases). CDR3 length: 15 amino acids. Germline CDR1 reads SGHRS; CDR2 reads YFSETQ. Trimming pared 0 bases from V and 7 bases from J, leaving 14 bases between. CDR3 DNA: TGCGCCAGCAGCTTGGCTACGGGAGTAAGGAATGAGCAGTTCTTC. Protein sequence: CASSLATGVRNEQFF.

This chain links TRBV28 with TRBJ1-1; D ambiguous. Germline CDR1 and CDR2: MDHEN and SYDVKM. V lost 8 bases to trimming and J lost 10 bases, with 14 bases between them. The CDR3 is 11 amino acids. The CDR3 loop is CASSGRAGAFF. The CDR3 DNA sequence: TGTGCCAGCTCCGGGCGCGCGGGAGCTTTCTTT.

To note about this clone: The sample contains more than one DNA sequence encoding this CDR3. This sequence joins TRBV28 and TRBJ2-5; D may be TRBD2 (6 bases). V was clipped by 2 bases and J by 5 bases, with 15 bases between them. This CDR3 contains 15 residues. Germline loops: CDR1 MDHEN, CDR2 SYDVKM. The CDR3 DNA follows: TGTGCCAGCAGTTTACGGGGGAGAGCTGAGGAGACCCAGTACTTC. It translates to CASSLRGRAEETQYF.

This clone was detected once. The chain carries TRBV10-3 and TRBJ2-3; 8 nucleotides line up with TRBD1. The V gene end was trimmed by 10 bases and the J gene end by 3 bases; junction bases not matched to a gene: 12. The germline V gene has CDR1 ENHRY and CDR2 SYGVKD. The CDR3 runs to 15 residues. This CDR3 is CATTRGQGATDTQYF. The CDR3 DNA follows: TGTGCCACTACCCGAGGGCAGGGGGCAACAGATACGCAGTATTTT.

The rearrangement links TRBV14 to TRBJ2-7, with 8 bases aligning to TRBD1. J gave up 0 bases and V 4 bases, and 11 bases lay outside the gene matches. This CDR3 region has 17 residues. Germline V lookup: CDR1 SGHDN, CDR2 FVKESK. This CDR3 reads CASSLIFGTGDSYEQYF. The CDR3 nucleotides are TGTGCCAGCAGCCTGATTTTTGGGACAGGTGACTCCTACGAGCAGTACTTC.

This rearrangement joins TRBV30 to TRBJ2-1; either TRBD1 or TRBD2 may supply D (6 bases each). In germline, CDR1 is GTSNPN, CDR2 SVGIG (reference sequence). Between the trimmed V and J ends, which lost 5 bases and 4 bases, there was a span of 18 bases. The CDR3 has 15 amino acids. The CDR3 region is CAWGTPGQGYNEQFF. The CDR3 DNA reads as TGTGCCTGGGGGACTCCGGGACAAGGTTACAATGAGCAGTTCTTC. The full variable domain, rest sourced from reference TRBV30 and TRBJ2-1, is SQTIHQWPATLVQPVGSPLSLECTVEGTSNPNLYWYRQAAGRGLQLLFYSVGIGQISSEVPQNLSASRPQDRQFILSSKKLLLSDSGFYLCAWGTPGQGYNEQFFGPGTRLTVL.

Of note for this clone: At the DNA level, this CDR3 is encoded by other sequences in the same sample as well. The V gene is TRBV18, the J gene TRBJ1-1; the D is unclear. This CDR3 is built from 13 residues. V lost 3 bases to trimming and J lost 1 base, with 6 bases between them. CDR1 KGHSH and CDR2 LQKENI come from the germline V gene. The CDR3 loop is CASSPQKNTEAFF. CDR3 DNA: TGTGCCAGCTCACCCCAGAAGAACACTGAAGCTTTCTTT.

This chain connects TRBV10-3 to TRBJ2-7, with D uncertain. V was clipped by 10 bases and J by 0 bases, with 10 bases between them. This CDR3 contains 12 residues. CDR1 is ENHRY and CDR2 is SYGVKD in the germline V gene. The CDR3 region is CATSDRSYEQYF. In nucleotides, the CDR3 is TGTGCCACCTCTGACCGCTCCTACGAGCAGTACTTC.

Comments on this clone: Different DNA sequences within this sample yield the same CDR3. The CDR3 region is CASSLASYNEQFF. The DNA for the CDR3 is TGCGCCAGCAGCTTGGCCTCTTACAATGAGCAGTTCTTC. The V call is TRBV5-1, the J call TRBJ2-1; D unresolved. The V end was cut by 0 bases, the J end by 4 bases, with 5 bases between. The CDR3 consists of 13 residues. The germline V gene has CDR1 SGHRS and CDR2 YFSETQ. Based on the CDR3 plus reference TRBV5-1 and TRBJ2-1, the full variable domain is KAGVTQTPRYLIKTRGQQVTLSCSPISGHRSVSWYQQTPGQGLQFLFEYFSETQRNKGNFPGRFSGRQFSNSRSEMNVSTLELGDSALYLCASSLASYNEQFFGPGTRLTVL.

DNA of the CDR3: TGTGCCAGCAGCTTAGAAATTCCGAGGGACAGGGTCTATGGCTACACCTTC. Protein product: CASSLEIPRDRVYGYTF. The V gene is TRBV11-2, the J gene TRBJ1-2; TRBD1 agrees at 9 bases. This CDR3 region has 17 residues. The junction had 9 bases not matched to a gene; V was cut back by 0 bases and J by 4 bases. CDR1 SGHAT and CDR2 FQNNGV come from the germline V gene.

This sequence joins TRBV6-1 and TRBJ2-5, with TRBD2 as a possible D gene (5 bases). The assigned J gene may be wrong: the sequence end matches TRBJ2-7 better. CDR1 MNHNS and CDR2 SASEGT come from the germline V gene. The CDR3 extends over 14 amino acids. CDR3 amino acids: CASSRRVGTYEQYF. The CDR3 DNA reads as TGTGCCAGCAGTAGGCGGGTGGGAACCTACGAGCAGTACTTC.

This clone was seen a single time. Here the CDR3 reads CASSLRPKGAFVNQPQHF. Here the CDR3 DNA reads TGTGCCAGCAGCTTACGGCCCAAGGGGGCGTTTGTCAATCAGCCCCAGCATTTT. The rearrangement links TRBV7-8 to TRBJ1-5; 7 nucleotides align to TRBD1. The V gene end was trimmed by 2 bases and the J gene end by 3 bases; junction bases not matched to a gene: 13. The germline V gene has CDR1 SGHVS and CDR2 FQNEAQ. CDR3 length: 18 amino acids. Based on the CDR3 plus reference TRBV7-8 and TRBJ1-5, the full variable domain is GAGVSQSPRYKVAKRGQDVALRCDPISGHVSLFWYQQALGQGPEFLTYFQNEAQLDKSGLPSDRFFAERPEGSVSTLKIQRTQQEDSAVYLCASSLRPKGAFVNQPQHFGDGTRLSIL.

This chain joins TRBV11-1 and TRBJ1-2; the D gene is possibly TRBD1 (5 bases). The CDR3 spans 14 residues. V was trimmed by 4 bases and J by 7 bases, leaving 16 bases between them. CDR1 is SGHAT, CDR2 FQDESV, per germline (reference sequence). In DNA form, the CDR3 reads TGTGCCAGCAGCTCACGACATCAGGGAGGTGGCTACACCTTC. Encoded protein: CASSSRHQGGGYTF.

This sequence joins TRBV7-9 and TRBJ2-3; 7 bases align to TRBD2. Germline V lookup: CDR1 SEHNR, CDR2 FQNEAQ (reference sequence). CDR3 size: 16 residues. Germline trimming cut 5 bases from V and 6 bases from J; bases unmatched to any gene: 14. Here the CDR3 DNA reads TGTGCCAGCAGCCGAACGGGAGGTCCCGCGGGGGATACGCAGTATTTT. Translating it yields CASSRTGGPAGDTQYF.

This chain links TRBV9 with TRBJ2-3; D gene unclear. This CDR3 spans 14 amino acids. V was shortened by 3 bases and J by 0 bases, with 8 bases between the two germline ends. Germline CDR1 SGDLS, CDR2 YYNGEE. The chain's CDR3 is CASSGRASTDTQYF. The CDR3, as DNA: TGTGCCAGCAGCGGCCGTGCTAGCACAGATACGCAGTATTTT. Together with reference TRBV9 and TRBJ2-3, the CDR3 gives the full variable domain: DSGVTQTPKHLITATGQRVTLRCSPRSGDLSVYWYQQSLDQGLQFLIQYYNGEERAKGNILERFSAQQFPDLHSELNLSSLELGDSALYFCASSGRASTDTQYFGPGTRLTVL.

The rearrangement joins TRBV28 to TRBJ2-7, with D perhaps matching TRBD2 (6 bases). The CDR3 runs to 13 residues. V was clipped by 8 bases and J by 2 bases, with 13 bases between them. The germline V gene encodes CDR1 MDHEN and CDR2 SYDVKM. The CDR3 spells CASLFGGTYEQYF. The CDR3, as DNA: TGTGCCAGCCTCTTTGGAGGGACCTACGAGCAGTACTTC. The whole variable domain, remainder taken from reference TRBV28 and TRBJ2-7, is DVKVTQSSRYLVKRTGEKVFLECVQDMDHENMFWYRQDPGLGLRLIYFSYDVKMKEKGDIPEGYSVSREKKERFSLILESASTNQTSMYLCASLFGGTYEQYFGPGTRLTVT.

This clone was detected only a few times. V usage is TRBV9 and J usage is TRBJ2-2; the D gene is possibly TRBD2 (5 bases). CDR3 length equals 14 residues. From germline, CDR1 is SGDLS and CDR2 YYNGEE. V was cut by 2 bases and J by 7 bases, with 12 bases left in between. This CDR3 reads CASSVDYYGGELFF. CDR3 DNA: TGTGCCAGCAGCGTCGACTACTACGGCGGGGAGCTGTTTTTT.

V gene TRBV28 combines with J gene TRBJ2-4; the D is unclear. The length of the CDR3 is 13 residues. Trimming took 7 bases from V and 0 from J, leaving 7 bases between them. Germline V gene data show CDR1 as MDHEN and CDR2 as SYDVKM. In nucleotides, the CDR3 is TGTGCCAGCACACGGTTAGCCAAAAACATTCAGTACTTC. Residues: CASTRLAKNIQYF.

With regard to this clone: Other DNA sequences in the same sample also yield this CDR3. This rearrangement joins TRBV9 to TRBJ2-2, with D uncertain. Between the trimmed V and J ends, which lost 0 bases and 3 bases, there was a span of 6 bases. This CDR3 has 14 amino acids. Germline V CDR1 and CDR2: SGDLS, YYNGEE. The CDR3 spells CASSVGSHTGELFF. DNA of the CDR3: TGTGCCAGCAGCGTAGGCTCACACACCGGGGAGCTGTTTTTT.